Detailed here is one T cell receptor beta chain. For CDR3 and TCR beta VDJ profiling, genomic DNA was the template used. TCRdb used MiXCR to reprocess the reads, holding one entry per CDR3 protein. In the table there are around 170,000 distinct CDR3 sequences, around 60% of which are singletons. The sample comes from a study of CD8+CD57+ T cells in acquired aplastic anemia. The sequencing input was sorted CD4+, CD8+, or CD8+CD57+ T cells (not recorded which) from PBMCs. This sequence was found in a human donor in good health.

The CDR3: CASSLEAVAYEQYF. The CDR3 DNA is TGTGCCAGCAGCTTAGAGGCGGTAGCCTACGAGCAGTACTTC. The V and J genes are TRBV7-2 and TRBJ2-7; D uncertain. Germline CDR1 and CDR2: SGHTA and FQGNSA. Between the trimmed V and J ends, which lost 1 base and 2 bases, there was a span of 9 bases. The CDR3 extends over 14 amino acids.